Below, one T cell receptor (beta chain) is given with its context. Its antigen is not yet known. No much larger clone exists at a distance of one base, and base qualities are not known. V is clipped by 6 bases and J by 9 bases, and the sequence between their germline boundaries is 8 bases long. The CDR3 contains 9 residues, cysteine and phenylalanine counted. CDR3 DNA only is kept here, 27 bases in frame from base 1. The germline V gene (reference sequence) provides CDR1 DFQATT and CDR2 SNEGSKA. Taken with the paper, the label for time point translates to: cells obtained before transplantation from donor or recipient. CD3+CD4+ and CD3+CD8+ populations were FACS-sorted from unstimulated pre-transplant donor and recipient cells taken from spleen or lymph nodes. Library construction relied on the immunoSEQ multiplex PCR assay. For most patients, genomic DNA was isolated with the Qiagen DNeasy Blood and Tissue Kit and sent frozen to Adaptive Biotechnologies for TCR sequencing. High-throughput TCR-beta CDR3 sequencing of genomic DNA from most patients was performed by Adaptive Biotechnologies. For the original study's pipeline: Adaptive's ImmunoSEQ software was the source of the TCR sequencing data for approximately 18 patients, while a few other patients were processed with MiXCR and VDJtools. To correct CD4 versus CD8 sorting errors, any sequence found in both subsets at a frequency ratio below 5:1 was removed. CDR3 nucleotide sequences shared by donor and recipient were removed because the origin of these sequences could not be assigned. At least 2-fold expansion over unstimulated cells and a minimum CFSE-low frequency of 0.002% (template counts) or 0.001% (read counts) were required for clones to be classified as alloreactive. Clones were considered mappable if detected in sequenced pre-transplant spleen, lymph node, or MLR CFSE-low populations of the donor or recipient. Cumulative frequency of alloreactive clones was calculated as a percentage of all sequences weighted by copy number. The immuneACCESS repertoire file appears here via TCRdb, limited to in-frame rearrangements. These files lack a portion of the clones; in checked studies, under half of the deficit traces to unresolved V genes, and the cause of the others is not known. V and J calls and clone size are given by that table; D and trimming were obtained from the DNA. This sample lists around 49,000 clones; around 89% were detected once. The ten biggest clones cover over 0.55% of the sample.

This specimen comes from a study of graft-versus-host responses after intestinal transplantation (dated by TCRdb to the early 2020s). Study-level background: The transplants that recipients got were multivisceral, liver-intestinal, or isolated intestinal. Every recipient was given anti-thymocyte globulin induction, then maintenance tacrolimus and steroids for around three years. Bulk TCR-beta CDR3 sequencing was used to track graft-versus-host and host-versus-graft alloreactive T cell clones in the graft, circulation and bone marrow after intestinal transplantation. Alloreactive clones were identified by sequencing pre-transplant mixed lymphocyte reaction products and comparing these products with unstimulated pre-transplant donor and recipient T cells. Of the roughly 25 intestinal transplant recipients enrolled in the cohort, one of whom was a retransplant, a few patients without pretransplant specimens were excluded. Donor T cell macrochimerism was defined as a peak of at least 4% donor T cells among recipient peripheral blood mononuclear cells. Samples from a few later patients were sequenced in-house on an Illumina MiSeq with MiXCR processing rather than by the commercial service.

The paper's findings and limits, for the study overall: Early after transplant, peak levels of circulating GvH clones were associated with declines in HvG clones. Conclusions were limited by the relatively low number and heterogeneity of intestinal transplant patients. GvH clones were detected in recipient bone marrow, and some appeared earlier in ileal mucosa or blood, consistent with an intestinal mucosal origin. Patients with donor T cell macrochimerism had high GvH to HvG T cell clonal ratios in their allografts.

The receptor was isolated from a human donor who was the organ donor for an intestinal transplant. Rearrangement joined TRBV20-1 to TRBJ2-5; D gene: possibly TRBD2, on 5 matching bases. This specimen consisted of unstimulated CD4+ T cells sorted from spleen or lymph node cells, obtained before transplant. CDR3 sequence: CSAEEAQYF. The nucleotide sequence reads as follows: TGCAGTGCCGAGGAGGCCCAGTACTTC.